Below, 11 T cell receptor beta chains from the same sample are listed, as sequenced in a study of blood T cell repertoires in COVID-19 (dated by TCRdb to about 2020). Libraries were made using the immunoSEQ multiplex PCR assay. Imported from immuneACCESS, the table was reduced by TCRdb to in-frame sequences with V and J called. These copies leave out some clones; in studies compared against another copy, an unresolved V gene accounts for under half, and the cause of the remainder is not known. The sample table lists 100,000 to 150,000 clones, 84% of them with a count of one. The ten largest clones add up to 1.4% of the sample. Sequencing was done on a sample of peripheral blood. The receptors were sampled from a man aged 55-75 years with acute or convalescent COVID-19.

This chain joins TRBV24-1 and TRBJ2-5; D is ambiguous. This CDR3 contains 17 residues. Germline CDR1 and CDR2: KGHDR and SFDVKD. Trimming stripped 6 bases from V and 0 bases from J, with 19 bases between. The CDR3 sequence: CATSPRLVGLDQETQYF. Here the CDR3 DNA reads TGTGCCACCAGTCCCAGGTTAGTAGGCCTCGACCAAGAGACCCAGTACTTC.

The genes are TRBV29-1 and TRBJ2-7; 11 nucleotides line up with TRBD1. Germline trimming cut 6 bases from V and 2 bases from J; bases unmatched to any gene: 6. The CDR3 is 14 residues long. The germline CDR1 and CDR2 sequences are SQVTM and ANQGSEA. The CDR3 region is CSVGQGAPTYEQYF. The CDR3 region has the DNA TGCAGCGTCGGACAGGGGGCGCCCACCTACGAGCAGTACTTC.

This clone was seen a single time. The CDR3 coding sequence is TGTGCCAGTAGTCCTCATCCGGGTCCCTCTGGAAACACCATATATTTT. Protein: CASSPHPGPSGNTIYF. The V call is TRBV19, the J call TRBJ1-3; D remains ambiguous. Looked up from germline, CDR1 is LNHDA and CDR2 is SQIVND (reference sequence). The CDR3 contains 16 residues. Trimming removed 5 bases from V and 0 bases from J, with 14 bases in between.

This clone was counted a single time. The V gene is TRBV3-1 (or the pseudogene TRBV3-2), the J gene TRBJ1-6; D call uncertain. The CDR3 length is 14 residues. The V end was cut by 1 base, the J end by 11 bases, with 12 bases between. Germline V gene sequence: CDR1 LGHDT, CDR2 YNNKEL (reference sequence). The CDR3 DNA is TGTGCCAGCAGCCAAGGTCTGGCGGCCCCACCCCTCCACTTT. Protein product: CASSQGLAAPPLHF.

The chain carries TRBV14 and TRBJ1-2; the D gene is possibly TRBD1 (6 bases). The CDR3 runs 15 residues. V lost 1 base and J lost 4, with 13 bases in between. In germline, CDR1 is SGHDN, CDR2 FVKESK. CDR3 bases: TGTGCCAGCAGCCAAGTCGACCTGGACAGCTATGGCTACACCTTC. This codes for CASSQVDLDSYGYTF.

The V call is TRBV3-1 (or the pseudogene TRBV3-2), the J call TRBJ1-6; 9 positions match TRBD1. The CDR3 loop spans 15 amino acids. Germline V lookup: CDR1 LGHDT, CDR2 YNNKEL (reference sequence). J was trimmed by 9 bases and V by 4 bases; bases with no gene match: 7. The DNA for the CDR3 is TGTGCCAGCAGCCTACAGGGGGCAGGAAGTTCACCCCTCCACTTT. It codes for CASSLQGAGSSPLHF.

The gene calls are TRBV2 and TRBJ2-2; D not resolved. From germline, CDR1 is SNHLY and CDR2 FYNNEI. This CDR3 is 14 amino acids long. V lost 5 bases, J lost 4 bases, and 11 bases lay in between. The CDR3 DNA is TGTGCCAGCAGTCCTTCGACTCGCACCGGGGAGCTGTTTTTT. It codes for CASSPSTRTGELFF.

This rearrangement joins TRBV5-1 to TRBJ1-6; D is possibly TRBD1 (6 bases). CDR3 length: 17 residues. Trimming pared 0 bases from V and 4 bases from J, leaving 14 bases between. Germline V gene data show CDR1 as SGHRS and CDR2 as YFSETQ. The CDR3 sequence is CASSLAARGRYNSPLHF. The CDR3 DNA reads TGCGCCAGCAGCTTGGCGGCCAGGGGCAGGTATAATTCACCCCTCCACTTT.

This clone came up a few times. This chain links TRBV29-1 with TRBJ1-2; D is uncertain. Germline lookup yields CDR1 SQVTM and CDR2 ANQGSEA. The CDR3 consists of 11 residues. V dropped 5 bases and J dropped 4 bases, with 8 bases sitting between them. The CDR3 DNA reads TGCAGCGTTCGTGACACCTATGGCTACACCTTC. It translates to CSVRDTYGYTF.

The V and J genes are TRBV12-5 and TRBJ2-7; 12 nucleotides align to TRBD1. Germline lookup yields CDR1 LGHNT and CDR2 FRNRAP. Trimming took 4 bases from V and 4 from J; bases not matched to a gene: 8. The CDR3 contains 16 residues. CDR3 in DNA: TGTGCTAGTGGTTCCCAGGGACAGGGGGCTTTTTACGAGCAGTACTTC. Translation: CASGSQGQGAFYEQYF.

The V call is TRBV5-6, the J call TRBJ2-2; D ambiguous. The germline V gene has CDR1 SGHDT and CDR2 YYEEEE. The V end was cut by 2 bases, the J end by 4 bases, with 12 bases between. The CDR3 contains 15 residues. The CDR3 is CASSLGPGRTGELFF. The CDR3 nucleotides read TGTGCCAGCAGCTTAGGTCCAGGTCGCACCGGGGAGCTGTTTTTT. The whole variable domain, filled in from reference TRBV5-6 and TRBJ2-2, reads DAGVTQSPTHLIKTRGQQVTLRCSPKSGHDTVSWYQQALGQGPQFIFQYYEEEERQRGNFPDRFSGHQFPNYSSELNVNALLLGDSALYLCASSLGPGRTGELFFGEGSRLTVL.